This entry lists 22 T cell receptor beta chains sequenced from one sample in a study of blood T cell repertoires in COVID-19. Libraries were prepared by immunoSEQ multiplex PCR; TCRdb keeps only in-frame clonotypes and omits some of them. Here the sample spans about 130,000 clones, around 77% being singletons. Sequencing was performed on peripheral blood. These receptors were collected from a human donor in a cohort sampled during active COVID-19.

This chain uses TRBV19 with TRBJ2-1; 8 positions match TRBD2. CDR3 size: 15 residues. Germline loops: CDR1 LNHDA, CDR2 SQIVND (reference sequence). With V trimmed by 3 bases and J by 13 bases, 14 bases remained unmatched. In DNA form, the CDR3 reads TGTGCCAGTAGTATTGAAGTTAGCGGGGCCCAGAAACAGTTCTTC. Translated, it gives CASSIEVSGAQKQFF.

The V and J genes are TRBV28 and TRBJ2-2; TRBD2 is a possible D gene (5 bases). The CDR3 has 15 residues. The V end was cut by 6 bases, the J end by 0 bases, with 11 bases between. CDR1 MDHEN and CDR2 SYDVKM come from the germline V gene. CDR3 in amino acids: CASRTLGANTGELFF. The CDR3 nucleotides are TGTGCCAGCAGGACGTTGGGAGCGAACACCGGGGAGCTGTTTTTT.

The chain recombines TRBV19 with TRBJ2-5, with 14 bases lining up with TRBD2. Per germline, CDR1 LNHDA and CDR2 SQIVND (reference sequence). CDR3 length equals 14 residues. V lost 6 bases to trimming and J lost 5 bases; unmatched junction nucleotides: 2. The CDR3 sequence is CASRTSGGAETQYF. Written as DNA, the CDR3 is TGTGCCAGTAGGACTAGCGGGGGGGCCGAGACCCAGTACTTC.

CDR3 bases: TGTGCCAGCAGCCCGACTCTATACTACGAGCAGTACTTC. Translated: CASSPTLYYEQYF. The V call is TRBV6-5, the J call TRBJ2-7, with D unresolved. V lost 6 bases and J 3 bases, leaving 12 bases between the germline ends. Germline CDR1 MNHEY, CDR2 SVGAGI. The length of the CDR3 is 13 residues.

This chain connects TRBV7-3 to TRBJ2-7; TRBD1 is a possible D gene (8 bases). CDR1 and CDR2 (germline): SGHTA, FQGTGA. The CDR3 covers 13 residues. V was cut by 10 bases and J by 4 bases, with 17 bases left in between. Here the CDR3 DNA reads TGTGCCAACGAACAGGGGGGGCCTTACGAGCAGTACTTC. This sequence encodes CANEQGGPYEQYF.

The rearrangement links TRBV25-1 to TRBJ2-7; the match to TRBD1 covers 7 bases. V shed 6 bases and J 6 bases; nucleotides not matched to a gene: 11. Germline loops: CDR1 MGHDK, CDR2 SYGVNS. The CDR3 sequence is 14 residues long. DNA of the CDR3: TGTGCCAGCAGCCTGGGACAGCTCCTCCGCGAGCAGTACTTC. Its translation: CASSLGQLLREQYF.

The rearrangement links TRBV6-5 to TRBJ2-2, with a weak D call TRBD2 (6 bases). This CDR3 is built from 14 residues. Trimming shortened V by 7 bases and J by 1 base, and 10 bases separated the two germline ends. Germline CDR1 is MNHEY and CDR2 is SVGAGI. CDR3 nucleotides: TGTGCCAGCACAAGGACTAAGAACACCGGGGAGCTGTTTTTT. Translation gives CASTRTKNTGELFF.

In its sample, this clone is medium-sized. The V and J genes are TRBV27 and TRBJ2-3; 9 bases line up with TRBD1. The ends lost 8 bases at V and 4 bases at J; junction bases unmatched: 7. The germline V gene has CDR1 MNHEY and CDR2 SMNVEV (reference sequence). The CDR3 sequence is 14 residues long. CDR3 amino acids: CASGDRGGSDTQYF. The DNA for the CDR3 is TGTGCCAGCGGAGACAGGGGGGGGTCAGATACGCAGTATTTT.

The chain is built from TRBV19 and TRBJ2-3; 9 nucleotides agree with TRBD1. J was trimmed by 2 bases and V by 9 bases; bases with no gene match: 6. The germline gives CDR1 LNHDA, CDR2 SQIVND (reference sequence). This CDR3 has 14 residues. The CDR3 spells CASAGQGFTDTQYF. The CDR3 region has the DNA TGTGCCAGCGCGGGACAGGGTTTCACAGATACGCAGTATTTT. The full variable domain, in which reference TRBV19 and TRBJ2-3 provide the parts outside the CDR3, is DGGITQSPKYLFRKEGQNVTLSCEQNLNHDAMYWYRQDPGQGLRLIYYSQIVNDFQKGDIAEGYSVSREKKESFPLTVTSAQKNPTAFYLCASAGQGFTDTQYFGPGTRLTVL.

J is TRBJ2-7 and V is TRBV5-1; a possible D gene is TRBD1 (6 bases). Germline V gene sequence: CDR1 SGHRS, CDR2 YFSETQ. The CDR3 spans 14 residues. The ends were cut back, 0 bases at V and 0 bases at J, with 7 bases in the middle. The CDR3 region has the DNA TGCGCCAGCAGCTTGGGGGACACCTCCTACGAGCAGTACTTC. Residues: CASSLGDTSYEQYF.

In DNA form, the CDR3 reads TGTGCCAGCACATCTTGGGGACAGGGGTACAATGAGCAGTTCTTC. Its translation: CASTSWGQGYNEQFF. This sequence joins TRBV2 and TRBJ2-1; 10 nucleotides agree with TRBD1. This CDR3 is 15 amino acids long. Germline V gene data show CDR1 as SNHLY and CDR2 as FYNNEI. V lost 7 bases to trimming and J lost 4 bases; unmatched junction nucleotides: 7.

The chain employs TRBV29-1 and TRBJ2-1, with 9 bases matching TRBD2. Germline trimming cut 5 bases from V and 6 bases from J; bases unmatched to any gene: 11. Germline loops: CDR1 SQVTM, CDR2 ANQGSEA. CDR3 length: 15 residues. The CDR3 DNA reads TGCAGCGTTTTGATGGCTAGCGGGGACCTCAATGAGCAGTTCTTC. Amino acid sequence: CSVLMASGDLNEQFF.

CDR3 sequence: CASSLEAFGYTF. CDR3 bases: TGTGCCAGCAGTTTAGAAGCGTTTGGCTACACCTTC. The V gene is TRBV28, the J gene TRBJ1-2; D is unresolved. The CDR3 has 12 amino acids. In germline, CDR1 is MDHEN, CDR2 SYDVKM. Trimming took off 2 bases at V and 7 bases at J, with 8 bases between the two ends.

This rearrangement joins TRBV2 to TRBJ1-2; D not certain. Trimming removed 8 bases at V and 2 bases at J, with 9 bases between. Per germline, CDR1 SNHLY and CDR2 FYNNEI. CDR3 length: 12 amino acids. The CDR3: CASSPENYGYTF. CDR3 coding DNA: TGTGCCAGCTCCCCGGAGAACTATGGCTACACCTTC.

This rearrangement joins TRBV7-2 to TRBJ2-3, with TRBD1 identical over 8 bases. CDR3 size: 15 residues. CDR1 is SGHTA and CDR2 is FQGNSA in the germline V gene. With V trimmed by 5 bases and J by 2 bases, 6 bases remained unmatched. The DNA of the CDR3 is TGTGCCAGCAGCGCCGACAGGGGCCTCACAGATACGCAGTATTTT. Its translation is CASSADRGLTDTQYF.

DNA for the CDR3: TGTGCCAGTAGTGACGACAGGGAGCTCACTGAAGCTTTCTTT. As protein: CASSDDRELTEAFF. The chain employs TRBV19 and TRBJ1-1, with TRBD1 matching over 7 bases. Per the germline V gene, CDR1 is LNHDA and CDR2 is SQIVND (reference sequence). J was trimmed by 4 bases and V by 5 bases; bases with no gene match: 7. The CDR3 extends over 14 amino acids.

This chain uses TRBV27 with TRBJ1-1; 7 bases align to TRBD1. With V trimmed by 4 bases and J by 0 bases, 2 bases remained unmatched. The CDR3 length is 14 residues. Germline loops: CDR1 MNHEY, CDR2 SMNVEV (reference sequence). The CDR3 DNA sequence: TGTGCCAGCAGTTACAGGGGCGTGAACACTGAAGCTTTCTTT. It codes for CASSYRGVNTEAFF.

In regard to this clone: Other DNA sequences within the sample encode an identical CDR3. The chain employs TRBV9 and TRBJ2-4; a weak D match, TRBD2 (6 bases). Trimming removed 0 bases from V and 3 bases from J, with 7 bases in between. Germline values: CDR1 SGDLS, CDR2 YYNGEE. The CDR3 contains 14 residues. CDR3 in amino acids: CASSVDSGKNIQYF. Written as DNA, the CDR3 is TGTGCCAGCAGCGTAGATAGCGGCAAAAACATTCAGTACTTC.

The rearrangement uses TRBV5-4 and TRBJ2-7, with 8 bases lining up with TRBD2. This CDR3 has 15 amino acids. Germline CDR1 SGHNT, CDR2 YYREEE (reference sequence). The trim removed 4 bases at V and 1 base at J, leaving 7 bases unmatched. As DNA, the CDR3 is TGTGCCAGCAGCCCCCAAATAGCGGGGTCCTACGAGCAGTACTTC. It specifies CASSPQIAGSYEQYF.

This clone appeared a few times. This chain uses TRBV27 with TRBJ2-7, with TRBD1 matching 7 bases. The germline gives CDR1 MNHEY, CDR2 SMNVEV (reference sequence). There are 14 residues in the CDR3. The junction had 8 bases not matched to a gene; V was cut back by 6 bases and J by 3 bases. CDR3 bases: TGTGCCAGCAGGTTGACAGGGAGAAACTACGAGCAGTACTTC. Translation: CASRLTGRNYEQYF.

The chain links TRBV25-1 to TRBJ1-4; tentatively, D is TRBD1 (6 bases). Trimming cost V 2 bases and J 8 bases, with 18 bases left between them. Germline V lookup: CDR1 MGHDK, CDR2 SYGVNS. The CDR3 spans 16 residues. CDR3 in amino acids: CASSELWSGAGEKLFF. The CDR3 DNA follows: TGTGCCAGCAGTGAACTCTGGTCAGGGGCAGGGGAAAAACTGTTTTTT. The entire variable domain, with the rest obtained from reference TRBV25-1 and TRBJ1-4, is as follows: EADIYQTPRYLVIGTGKKITLECSQTMGHDKMYWYQQDPGMELHLIHYSYGVNSTEKGDLSSESTVSRIRTEHFPLTLESARPSHTSQYLCASSELWSGAGEKLFFGSGTQLSVL.

The V and J genes are TRBV19 and TRBJ1-1; no firm D call. V lost 3 bases to trimming and J lost 2 bases, with 7 bases between them. CDR1 is LNHDA and CDR2 is SQIVND in the germline V gene (reference sequence). This CDR3 contains 13 residues. The CDR3 DNA sequence: TGTGCCAGTAGTATCGGGGAAAACACTGAAGCTTTCTTT. This translates into CASSIGENTEAFF. The whole variable domain, filled in from reference TRBV19 and TRBJ1-1, reads DGGITQSPKYLFRKEGQNVTLSCEQNLNHDAMYWYRQDPGQGLRLIYYSQIVNDFQKGDIAEGYSVSREKKESFPLTVTSAQKNPTAFYLCASSIGENTEAFFGQGTRLTVV.